This T cell receptor beta chain emerged from a study of cytomegalovirus exposure and HLA in healthy donors. Study overall: In an early release, HLA-typed donors contributed 90 million or so unique TCR sequences. Study results and limitations: CMV serostatus was the only immune exposure information that was available. A later analysis found TCR association rates differed by HLA locus, highest for DRB1 and lowest for HLA-C.

Germline loops: CDR1 SGHNT, CDR2 YYREEE (reference sequence). The CDR3 spans 15 residues. Trimming pared 4 bases from V and 6 bases from J, leaving 19 bases between. Donors in the study were healthy people who gave bone marrow. To note about this clone: Its target is not known.

PCR primers comprised 60 Vbeta and 13 Jbeta primers. The repertoire was sequenced with immunoSEQ multiplex PCR; TCRdb's copy has only in-frame clones and lacks some. The table lists 100,000 to 150,000 clones, roughly three quarters of them singletons. The sequencing input was PBMCs. This sequence was found in a woman aged 55 to 70 in good health and CMV-seronegative. The chain uses TRBV5-4 and TRBJ1-2; no reliable D call. The CDR3 loop reads CASSLLTRSTDGYTF. Written as DNA, the CDR3 is TGTGCCAGCAGCCTCTTGACTCGGTCCACGGATGGCTACACCTTC.